The sequence of this T cell receptor (beta chain) was determined in a study of blood T cells in healthy people across ages. Points on this clonotype: Antigen unknown.

Combining a sample-barcoded 5' primer with a J-beta primer mix, a second PCR ran for 7 to 11 cycles. A 12-random-nucleotide template-switch adaptor tagged each cDNA molecule. Each sample yielded at least 3 million CDR3-containing paired-end reads. TCRdb re-derived calls from the 5' RACE reads in MiXCR, one entry per CDR3 protein. Among roughly 1,800,000 distinct CDR3 sequences listed, 40% to 55% were seen once. Study-wide points: Long-lived donors exceeded aged donors in naive CD4+ cells and diversity.

The CDR3 extends over 14 amino acids. Trimming at V came to 3 bases and at J to 5 bases, leaving 5 bases not matched to a gene. The germline V gene encodes CDR1 SQVTM and CDR2 ANQGSEA. Material for sequencing was blood. This TCR came from a woman aged 40-49 years in good health. V is TRBV29-1 and J is TRBJ1-5; 9 bases agree with TRBD1. CDR3 residues: CSVDTGGLDQPQHF. For the CDR3, the DNA is TGCAGCGTTGACACAGGGGGCCTTGATCAGCCCCAGCATTTT.